The 6 T cell receptor beta chains reported below all come from one sample, sequenced in a study of blood T cell repertoires in COVID-19. Sequenced by immunoSEQ multiplex PCR; TCRdb stores in-frame clones only, minus some. The sample shows about 120,000 clones, roughly four fifths of them seen only once. The material sequenced was peripheral blood. The receptor source for this set is a man between 50 and 59 years old with acute or convalescent COVID-19.

The chain carries TRBV7-3 and TRBJ2-2; a weak D match, TRBD1 (5 bases). The germline V and J ends were trimmed by 8 bases and 2 bases, with 9 bases remaining between them. Germline loops: CDR1 SGHTA, CDR2 FQGTGA. The CDR3 is 13 residues long. The CDR3 DNA follows: TGTGCCAGCCAGACAGTAAACACCGGGGAGCTGTTTTTT. Amino acid sequence: CASQTVNTGELFF.

The chain recombines TRBV4-1 with TRBJ1-5; the D is unclear. This CDR3 region has 13 residues. V gave up 0 bases and J gave up 5 bases, with 5 bases separating them. In germline, CDR1 is MGHRA, CDR2 YSYEKL. CDR3 sequence (DNA): TGCGCCAGCAGCCAAGAGGCAGATCAGCCCCAGCATTTT. Protein: CASSQEADQPQHF.

The J gene is TRBJ1-2, the V gene TRBV5-8, with D perhaps TRBD1 (5 bases). CDR1 is SGHTS and CDR2 is YDEGEE in the germline V gene. V was cut by 0 bases and J by 7 bases, with 10 bases left in between. This CDR3 spans 13 amino acids. CDR3: CASSLESRVGYTF. The CDR3 DNA follows: TGTGCCAGCAGCTTGGAAAGCAGGGTTGGCTACACCTTC.

V gene TRBV7-2 combines with J gene TRBJ2-7; 10 bases are a match to TRBD2. Germline lookup yields CDR1 SGHTA and CDR2 FQGNSA. CDR3 length: 16 residues. After removal of 4 bases from V and 3 bases from J, the junction contained 9 bases not matched to a gene. CDR3 in amino acids: CASSSIGSGRDYEQYF. The CDR3 bases are TGTGCCAGCAGCTCAATCGGAAGCGGGAGGGACTACGAGCAGTACTTC.

The V call is TRBV24-1, the J call TRBJ2-7; 7 bases are a match to TRBD2. The CDR3 consists of 16 residues. V was clipped by 3 bases and J by 5 bases; unmatched bases: 12. Germline CDR1 KGHDR, CDR2 SFDVKD. CDR3 region: CATSDTRTSMYDEQYF. For the CDR3, the DNA is TGTGCCACCAGTGATACAAGGACTAGTATGTACGACGAGCAGTACTTC.

The chain has TRBV7-3 and TRBJ1-6; D is unclear. V gave up 2 bases and J gave up 7 bases, with 3 bases separating them. The V gene's germline CDR1 is SGHTA and CDR2 FQGTGA. The CDR3 has 12 amino acids. The CDR3 loop reads CASSLPNSPLHF. CDR3 nucleotides: TGTGCCAGCAGCTTACCGAATTCACCCCTCCACTTT. The whole variable domain, remainder taken from reference TRBV7-3 and TRBJ1-6, is GAGVSQTPSNKVTEKGKYVELRCDPISGHTALYWYRQSLGQGPEFLIYFQGTGAADDSGLPNDRFFAVRPEGSVSTLKIQRTERGDSAVYLCASSLPNSPLHFGNGTRLTVT.